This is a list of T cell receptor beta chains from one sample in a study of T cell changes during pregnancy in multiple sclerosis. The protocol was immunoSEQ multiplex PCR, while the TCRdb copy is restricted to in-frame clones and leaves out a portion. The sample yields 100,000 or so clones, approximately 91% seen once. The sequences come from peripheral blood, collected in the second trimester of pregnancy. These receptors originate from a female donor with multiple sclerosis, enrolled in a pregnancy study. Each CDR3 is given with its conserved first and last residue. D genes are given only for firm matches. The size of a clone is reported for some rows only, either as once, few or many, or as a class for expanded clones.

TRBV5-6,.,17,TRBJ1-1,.,CASSLGVDLIMNTEAFF,TGTGCCAGCAGCCTAGGGGTAGACCTTATCATGAACACTGAAGCTTTCTTT
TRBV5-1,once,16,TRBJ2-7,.,CASSATSGDYSYEQYF,TGCGCCAGCAGCGCAACATCGGGAGACTACTCCTACGAGCAGTACTTC
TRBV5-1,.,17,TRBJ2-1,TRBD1,CASSLGRTGAFYNEQFF,TGCGCCAGCAGCTTGGGTCGGACAGGGGCTTTCTACAATGAGCAGTTCTTC
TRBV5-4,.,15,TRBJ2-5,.,CASSLETPVKETQYF,TGTGCCAGCAGCTTGGAAACTCCTGTTAAAGAGACCCAGTACTTC
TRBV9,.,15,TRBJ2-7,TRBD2,CASSTYSGRASEQYF,TGTGCCAGCAGCACTTATAGCGGGAGGGCAAGCGAGCAGTACTTC
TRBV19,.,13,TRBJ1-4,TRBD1,CASTETGSEKLFF,TGTGCCAGTACTGAGACAGGGAGTGAAAAACTGTTTTTT
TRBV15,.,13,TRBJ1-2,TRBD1,CATSRAGGYGYTF,TGTGCCACCAGCAGAGCAGGGGGCTATGGCTACACCTTC
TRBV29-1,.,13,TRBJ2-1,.,CSVQGGGYNEQFF,TGCAGCGTTCAGGGAGGAGGCTACAATGAGCAGTTCTTC
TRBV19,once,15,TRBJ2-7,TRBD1,CASRETGTGSYEQYF,TGTGCCAGTAGGGAAACCGGGACAGGGTCCTACGAGCAGTACTTC
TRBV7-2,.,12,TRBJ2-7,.,CASSSSRNEQYF,TGTGCCAGCAGCTCCTCTAGGAACGAGCAGTACTTC
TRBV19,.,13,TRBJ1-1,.,CASSGAGITEAFF,TGTGCCAGTAGTGGGGCAGGTATCACTGAAGCTTTCTTT
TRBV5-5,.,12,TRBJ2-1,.,CASSYNRGEQFF,TGTGCCAGCAGCTACAACCGGGGGGAGCAGTTCTTC
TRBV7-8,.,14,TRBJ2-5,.,CASSRDSSQETQYF,TGTGCCAGCAGCCGAGACAGTTCCCAAGAGACCCAGTACTTC
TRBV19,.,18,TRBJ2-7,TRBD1,CASSMGTGGVGGTYEQYF,TGTGCCAGTAGTATGGGGACAGGGGGCGTCGGCGGAACTTACGAGCAGTACTTC
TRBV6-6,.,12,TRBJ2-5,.,CASTQAGETQYF,TGTGCCAGCACCCAGGCAGGGGAGACCCAGTACTTC
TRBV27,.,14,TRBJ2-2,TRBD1,CASRKGGNTGELFF,TGTGCCAGCAGGAAAGGGGGCAACACCGGGGAGCTGTTTTTT
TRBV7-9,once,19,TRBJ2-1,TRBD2,CASSLEGGGLAGGYNEQFF,TGTGCCAGCAGCTTAGAGGGTGGGGGACTAGCGGGAGGGTACAATGAGCAGTTCTTC
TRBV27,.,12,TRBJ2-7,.,CASSLGGQKQYF,TGTGCCAGCAGTTTAGGAGGACAGAAGCAGTACTTC
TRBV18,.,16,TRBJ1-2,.,CASSPEFRRGGLGYTF,TGTGCCAGCTCACCAGAATTCCGAAGGGGGGGTTTAGGCTACACCTTC
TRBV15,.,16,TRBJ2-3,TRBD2,CATSRGLAGGTDTQYF,TGTGCCACCAGCAGAGGACTAGCGGGAGGCACAGATACGCAGTATTTT
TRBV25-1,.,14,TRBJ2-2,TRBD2,CASSWASGTGELFF,TGTGCCAGCAGTTGGGCTAGCGGCACCGGGGAGCTGTTTTTT
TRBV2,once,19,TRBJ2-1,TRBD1,CASSAGTGGSLSSYNEQFF,TGTGCCAGCAGTGCCGGGACAGGGGGAAGCCTAAGCTCCTACAATGAGCAGTTCTTC
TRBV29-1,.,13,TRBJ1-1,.,CSVQSTLSTEAFF,TGCAGCGTTCAGTCAACCTTAAGCACTGAAGCTTTCTTT
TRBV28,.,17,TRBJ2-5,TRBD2,CASSLGLAGGIQETQYF,TGTGCCAGCAGTCTCGGACTAGCGGGAGGCATTCAAGAGACCCAGTACTTC
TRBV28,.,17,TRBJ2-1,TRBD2,CASSFNPLAGFYNEQFF,TGTGCCAGCAGTTTTAATCCGCTAGCGGGCTTCTACAATGAGCAGTTCTTC
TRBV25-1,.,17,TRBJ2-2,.,CASSDLYSGAGTGELFF,TGTGCCAGCAGTGACCTCTATTCTGGCGCGGGCACCGGGGAGCTGTTTTTT
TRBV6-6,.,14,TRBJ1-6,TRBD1,CASRPGTANSPLHF,TGTGCCAGCAGACCCGGGACAGCCAATTCACCCCTCCACTTT
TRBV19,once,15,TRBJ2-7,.,CASSDPGLNLYEQYF,TGTGCCAGTAGCGACCCGGGACTCAACCTCTACGAGCAGTACTTC
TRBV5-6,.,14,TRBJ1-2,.,CASSTGLTAYGYTF,TGTGCCAGCAGCACGGGACTTACCGCCTATGGCTACACCTTC
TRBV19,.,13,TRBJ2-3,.,CATRETGTDTQYF,TGTGCCACCCGGGAAACAGGGACAGATACGCAGTATTTT
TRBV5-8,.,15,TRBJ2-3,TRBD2,CASSLREGSADTQYF,TGTGCCAGCAGCTTACGGGAGGGCAGCGCAGATACGCAGTATTTT
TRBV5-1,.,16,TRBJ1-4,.,CASSLGQLATNEKLFF,TGCGCCAGCAGCTTGGGACAGCTTGCAACTAATGAAAAACTGTTTTTT
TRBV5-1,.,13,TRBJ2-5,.,CASSPGDQETQYF,TGCGCCAGCAGCCCCGGAGACCAAGAGACCCAGTACTTC
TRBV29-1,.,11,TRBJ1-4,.,CSAESGGKLFF,TGCAGCGCCGAGTCCGGCGGAAAACTGTTTTTT
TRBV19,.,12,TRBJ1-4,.,CASRTGGEKLFF,TGTGCCAGCCGCACAGGTGGTGAAAAACTGTTTTTT
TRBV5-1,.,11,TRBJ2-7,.,CASSPSYEQYF,TGCGCCAGCAGCCCTTCCTACGAGCAGTACTTC
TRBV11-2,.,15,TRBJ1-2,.,CASRRLQGLRNGYTF,TGTGCCAGCAGACGTTTACAGGGCTTGAGGAATGGCTACACCTTC
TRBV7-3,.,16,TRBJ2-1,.,CASSLFASHSYNEQFF,TGTGCCAGCAGCTTATTTGCGAGTCATTCCTACAATGAGCAGTTCTTC
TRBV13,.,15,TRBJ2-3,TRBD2,CASSLLGGPTDTQYF,TGTGCCAGCAGCCTCCTGGGAGGGCCAACAGATACGCAGTATTTT
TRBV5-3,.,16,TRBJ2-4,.,CARSYRGSLAKNIQYF,TGTGCCAGAAGCTACCGGGGTAGTCTAGCCAAAAACATTCAGTACTTC